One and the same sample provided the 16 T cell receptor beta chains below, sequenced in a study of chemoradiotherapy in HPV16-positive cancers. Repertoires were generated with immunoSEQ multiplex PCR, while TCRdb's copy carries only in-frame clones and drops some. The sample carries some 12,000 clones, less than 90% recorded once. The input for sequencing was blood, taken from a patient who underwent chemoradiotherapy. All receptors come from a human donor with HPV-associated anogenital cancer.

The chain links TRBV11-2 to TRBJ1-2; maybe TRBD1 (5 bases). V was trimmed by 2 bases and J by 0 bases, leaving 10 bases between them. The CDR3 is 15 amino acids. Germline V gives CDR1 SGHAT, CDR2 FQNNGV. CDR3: CASSLKGLANYGYTF. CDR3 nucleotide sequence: TGTGCCAGCAGCTTAAAGGGGTTAGCTAACTATGGCTACACCTTC.

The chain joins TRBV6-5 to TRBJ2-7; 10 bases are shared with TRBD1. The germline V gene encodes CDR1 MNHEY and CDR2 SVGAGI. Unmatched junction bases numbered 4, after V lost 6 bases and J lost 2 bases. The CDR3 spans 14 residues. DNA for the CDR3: TGTGCCAGCAGCGGACAGGGGGGGGCCTACGAGCAGTACTTC. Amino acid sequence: CASSGQGGAYEQYF.

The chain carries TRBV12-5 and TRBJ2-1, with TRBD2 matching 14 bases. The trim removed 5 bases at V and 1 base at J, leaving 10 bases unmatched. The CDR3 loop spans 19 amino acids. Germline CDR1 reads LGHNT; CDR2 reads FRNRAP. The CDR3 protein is CASGAAGTSGGNSYNEQFF. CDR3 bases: TGTGCTAGTGGTGCAGCCGGGACTAGCGGGGGCAATTCCTACAATGAGCAGTTCTTC. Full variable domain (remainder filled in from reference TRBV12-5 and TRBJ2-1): DARVTQTPRHKVTEMGQEVTMRCQPILGHNTVFWYRQTMMQGLELLAYFRNRAPLDDSGMPKDRFSAEMPDATLATLKIQPSEPRDSAVYFCASGAAGTSGGNSYNEQFFGPGTRLTVL.

Here the CDR3 DNA reads TGTGCCAGCAGCGTCAGCGGGGGGGCCGCAGATACGCAGTATTTT. This encodes CASSVSGGAADTQYF. The genes are TRBV9 and TRBJ2-3, with 10 positions matching TRBD2. Germline CDR1 and CDR2: SGDLS and YYNGEE. CDR3 size: 15 residues. The V segment lost 2 bases and the J segment 4 bases; nucleotides outside the gene matches: 4.

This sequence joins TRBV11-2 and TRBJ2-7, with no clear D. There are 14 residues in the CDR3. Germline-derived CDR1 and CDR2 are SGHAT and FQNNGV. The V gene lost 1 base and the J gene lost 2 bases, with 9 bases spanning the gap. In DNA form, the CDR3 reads TGTGCCAGCAGCTTAGGGGCGGTGACCTACGAGCAGTACTTC. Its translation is CASSLGAVTYEQYF. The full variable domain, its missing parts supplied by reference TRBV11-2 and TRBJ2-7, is EAGVAQSPRYKIIEKRQSVAFWCNPISGHATLYWYQQILGQGPKLLIQFQNNGVVDDSQLPKDRFSAERLKGVDSTLKIQPAKLEDSAVYLCASSLGAVTYEQYFGPGTRLTVT.

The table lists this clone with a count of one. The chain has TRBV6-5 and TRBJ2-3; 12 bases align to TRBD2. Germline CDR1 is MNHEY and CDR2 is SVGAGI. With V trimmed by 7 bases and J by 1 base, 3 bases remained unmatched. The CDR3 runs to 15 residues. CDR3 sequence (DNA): TGTGCCAGCAAAGCTAGCGGGGGGGGCACAGATACGCAGTATTTT. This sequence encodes CASKASGGGTDTQYF.

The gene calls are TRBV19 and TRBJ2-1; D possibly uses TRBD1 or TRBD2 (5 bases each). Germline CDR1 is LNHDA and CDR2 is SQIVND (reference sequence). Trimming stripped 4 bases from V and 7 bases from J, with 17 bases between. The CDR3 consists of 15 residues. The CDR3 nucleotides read TGTGCCAGTAGTACCAGAAGACGGGACGTAAATGAGCAGTTCTTC. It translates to CASSTRRRDVNEQFF.

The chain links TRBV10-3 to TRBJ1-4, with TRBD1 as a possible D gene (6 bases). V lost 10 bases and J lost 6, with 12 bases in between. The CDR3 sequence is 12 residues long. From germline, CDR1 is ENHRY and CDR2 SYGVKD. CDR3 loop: CATGGQDEKLFF. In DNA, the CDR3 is TGTGCCACCGGGGGGCAGGATGAAAAACTGTTTTTT.

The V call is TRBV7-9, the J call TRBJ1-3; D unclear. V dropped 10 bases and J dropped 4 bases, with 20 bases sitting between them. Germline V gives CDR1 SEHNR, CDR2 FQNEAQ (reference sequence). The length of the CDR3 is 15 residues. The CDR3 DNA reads TGTGCCACCCCGCTAGGCTCCTTGCGGGGAAACACCATATATTTT. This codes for CATPLGSLRGNTIYF. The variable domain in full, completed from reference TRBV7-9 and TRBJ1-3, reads DTGVSQNPRHKITKRGQNVTFRCDPISEHNRLYWYRQTLGQGPEFLTYFQNEAQLEKSRLLSDRFSAERPKGSFSTLEIQRTEQGDSAMYLCATPLGSLRGNTIYFGEGSWLTVV.

CDR3 bases: TGTGCCAGCAGCCCCCCCCGGGCAGGGGGTCCTTATGGCTACACCTTC. Residues: CASSPPRAGGPYGYTF. V and J are TRBV14 and TRBJ1-2, with 7 bases fitting TRBD1. Unmatched junction bases numbered 13, after V lost 4 bases and J lost 5 bases. CDR3 length: 16 amino acids. Germline loops: CDR1 SGHDN, CDR2 FVKESK.

The CDR3 sequence: CASTPPGEANTEAFF. The CDR3, as DNA: TGTGCCAGTACTCCACCCGGGGAGGCGAACACTGAAGCTTTCTTT. The gene calls are TRBV19 and TRBJ1-1; D gene uncertain. The CDR3 has 15 residues. Germline V lookup: CDR1 LNHDA, CDR2 SQIVND (reference sequence). Deletions cut 7 bases from V and 1 base from J, with 16 bases between. Based on the CDR3 plus reference TRBV19 and TRBJ1-1, the full variable domain is DGGITQSPKYLFRKEGQNVTLSCEQNLNHDAMYWYRQDPGQGLRLIYYSQIVNDFQKGDIAEGYSVSREKKESFPLTVTSAQKNPTAFYLCASTPPGEANTEAFFGQGTRLTVV.

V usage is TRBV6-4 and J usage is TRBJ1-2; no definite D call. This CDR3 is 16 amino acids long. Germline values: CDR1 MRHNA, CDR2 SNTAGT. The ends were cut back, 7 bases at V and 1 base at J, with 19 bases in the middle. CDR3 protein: CASMEPGGVDNYGYTF. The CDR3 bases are TGTGCCAGCATGGAGCCTGGCGGAGTCGATAACTATGGCTACACCTTC.

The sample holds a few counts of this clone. The CDR3 sequence: CASTIDRVDPGELFF. In nucleotides, the CDR3 is TGTGCCAGCACCATCGACAGGGTGGACCCCGGGGAGCTGTTTTTT. The gene calls are TRBV6-5 and TRBJ2-2; 7 nucleotides line up with TRBD1. The germline CDR1 and CDR2 sequences are MNHEY and SVGAGI. J was trimmed by 6 bases and V by 7 bases; bases with no gene match: 11. This CDR3 spans 15 amino acids.

CDR3 in DNA: TGTGCCAGCTCCTTTCTCAGACAGGGTTCCTACAATGAGCAGTTCTTC. This gives the protein CASSFLRQGSYNEQFF. The gene calls are TRBV18 and TRBJ2-1; the match to TRBD1 covers 7 bases. This CDR3 spans 16 amino acids. Germline V gene sequence: CDR1 KGHSH, CDR2 LQKENI. After removal of 6 bases from V and 1 base from J, the junction contained 9 bases not matched to a gene.

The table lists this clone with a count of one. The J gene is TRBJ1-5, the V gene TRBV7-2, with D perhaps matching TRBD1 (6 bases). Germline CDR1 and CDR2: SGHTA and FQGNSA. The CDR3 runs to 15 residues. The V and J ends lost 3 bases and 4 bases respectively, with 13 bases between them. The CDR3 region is CASSFLSQGNQPQHF. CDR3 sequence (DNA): TGTGCCAGCAGCTTTTTGTCACAGGGAAATCAGCCCCAGCATTTT.

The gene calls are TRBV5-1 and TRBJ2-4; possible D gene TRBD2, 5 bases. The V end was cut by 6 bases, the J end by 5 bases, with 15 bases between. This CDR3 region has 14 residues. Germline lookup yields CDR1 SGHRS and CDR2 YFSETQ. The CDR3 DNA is TGCGCCAGCAAAAGAGAGGGTGGTCAAAACATTCAGTACTTC. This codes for CASKREGGQNIQYF.